This TCR beta chain was recorded in a study of beta chain features in type 1 diabetes. On the study more broadly: The number of sorted cells examined across all samples was some 100 million.

Regarding the study as a whole: The study found fewer insertions and more deletions at VDJ junctions in type 1 diabetes patients.

What was sequenced were expressed TCRB transcripts, since all of the isolated RNA had been reverse transcribed. The repertoire was sequenced with immunoSEQ multiplex PCR; TCRdb's copy has only in-frame clones and lacks some. The table has over 350,000 clones, over 12% seen once. This clone was picked up a small number of times. Its antigen is unidentified. The clonotype was recovered from a woman under 30 in good health. The material sequenced was naive CD4+ T cells from blood.

CDR3 bases: TGTGCCAGCAGCTTAGGGACTAGCGGGAGGTGGAATGAGCAGTTCTTC. This codes for CASSLGTSGRWNEQFF. V gene TRBV7-2 combines with J gene TRBJ2-1; 14 nucleotides align to TRBD2. The CDR3 sequence is 16 residues long. Germline CDR1 is SGHTA and CDR2 is FQGNSA. The junction had 3 bases not matched to a gene; V was cut back by 1 base and J by 7 bases.